This entry features one T cell receptor beta chain sequence. Its antigen remains unknown. CDR1 SGHTA and CDR2 FQGNSA come from the germline V gene. This CDR3 comprises 17 residues. V was pared by 1 base and J by 0 bases, with 5 bases of the junction left unmatched. Run at survey level, the immunoSEQ assay was version v3.0. Sequenced by immunoSEQ multiplex PCR; TCRdb stores in-frame clones only, minus some. The sample holds more than 15,000 clones, 91% seen once. From each donor, at least one pre-ART PBMC sample and at least two post-ART PBMC samples were obtained. This entry belongs to a study of long-term antiretroviral therapy in people with HIV. Study observations and caveats: Before ART, certain clones expanded, and these dominated the repertoire at all time points.

The sample in question was unsorted PBMCs, obtained 0.3 years after starting antiretroviral therapy. The chain joins TRBV7-2 to TRBJ2-2; 7 nucleotides match TRBD1. This TCR was recovered from a man aged 60-69 years with HIV. The CDR3 region is CASSLDTGTANTGELFF. Here the CDR3 DNA reads TGTGCCAGCAGCTTAGACACCGGGACAGCGAACACCGGGGAGCTGTTTTTT.